This TCR beta chain originates from a study of neurological immune-mediated disorders. Study-wide points: Patients with HTLV-1-associated myelopathy had the highest level of TCR clonal expansion, whereas patients with multiple sclerosis had the lowest level, falling beneath the level found in healthy controls.

Unsorted libraries were generated from 2 million PBMCs. These cells had been stored in RNAlater at -80 C. Trimming took 2 bases from V and 4 from J, leaving 15 bases between them. Per the germline V gene, CDR1 is MNHNY and CDR2 is SVGAGI (reference sequence). There are 16 residues in the CDR3. 5'RACE generated cDNA with 10-nucleotide random UMIs. TCRdb ran MiXCR on the 5' RACE reads and lists one entry per CDR3 protein. In the table there are some 60,000 distinct CDR3 sequences, 3% to 4% of which are singletons. This clonotype was recorded many times. The antigen is unknown. The chain uses TRBV6-6 and TRBJ2-1, with D possibly matching TRBD2 (6 bases). Sequences were obtained from PBMCs. This clonotype originated in a woman aged 50 to 60 with multiple sclerosis. CDR3 coding DNA: TGTGCCAGCAGTTACGATCGACCGGGGGTTTACAATGAGCAGTTCTTC. Translating it yields CASSYDRPGVYNEQFF.